This T cell receptor (beta chain) was documented in a study of regulatory T cells in long-lasting Graves disease. CDR3 length: 14 amino acids. Germline V CDR1 and CDR2: SEHNR, FQNEAQ (reference sequence). The V and J ends lost 10 bases and 5 bases, in that order; junction bases with no gene match: 12. Time point noted: newly diagnosed GD, antithyroid drugs for less than 3 months. PBMC-derived RNA was used for the TCR library. American Thyroid Association guidelines defined Graves' disease diagnosis. Library construction for TCR beta used iRepertoire HTBI primers and Arm-PCR of CDR3 regions. TCRdb reprocessed the multiplex PCR reads via MiXCR and lists one record per CDR3 protein. The sample holds under 300,000 distinct CDR3 sequences, about a sixth seen once. This clonotype was detected a few times. Its target is not known. Overall study findings and caveats: TRBV28, TRBJ1-2 and TRBJ2-5 were favored in persistent disease.

The clonotype was recovered from a female donor with Graves disease. This chain joins TRBV7-9 and TRBJ2-3; 7 bases line up with TRBD2. Material: peripheral blood mononuclear cells (PBMCs), obtained at new diagnosis, from a patient treated with antithyroid drugs. DNA for the CDR3: TGTGCCACCCAGTCCAGCGGGACGGGAGATACGCAGTATTTT. Translating gives CATQSSGTGDTQYF.